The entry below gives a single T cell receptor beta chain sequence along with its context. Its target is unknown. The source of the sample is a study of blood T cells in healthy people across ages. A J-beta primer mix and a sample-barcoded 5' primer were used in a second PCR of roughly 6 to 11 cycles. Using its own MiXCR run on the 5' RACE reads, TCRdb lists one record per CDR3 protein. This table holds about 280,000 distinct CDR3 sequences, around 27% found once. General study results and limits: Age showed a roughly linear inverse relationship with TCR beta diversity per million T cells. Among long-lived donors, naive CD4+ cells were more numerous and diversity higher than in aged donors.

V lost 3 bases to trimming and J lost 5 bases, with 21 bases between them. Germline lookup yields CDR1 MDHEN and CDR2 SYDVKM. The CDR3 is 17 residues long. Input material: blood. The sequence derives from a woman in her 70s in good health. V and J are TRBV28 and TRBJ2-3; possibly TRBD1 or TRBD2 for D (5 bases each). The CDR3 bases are TGTGCCAGCAGTTTCCGTGGGGTCCGGGACGGGCAAGATACGCAGTATTTT. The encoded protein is CASSFRGVRDGQDTQYF. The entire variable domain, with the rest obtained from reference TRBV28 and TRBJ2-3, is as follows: DVKVTQSSRYLVKRTGEKVFLECVQDMDHENMFWYRQDPGLGLRLIYFSYDVKMKEKGDIPEGYSVSREKKERFSLILESASTNQTSMYLCASSFRGVRDGQDTQYFGPGTRLTVL.